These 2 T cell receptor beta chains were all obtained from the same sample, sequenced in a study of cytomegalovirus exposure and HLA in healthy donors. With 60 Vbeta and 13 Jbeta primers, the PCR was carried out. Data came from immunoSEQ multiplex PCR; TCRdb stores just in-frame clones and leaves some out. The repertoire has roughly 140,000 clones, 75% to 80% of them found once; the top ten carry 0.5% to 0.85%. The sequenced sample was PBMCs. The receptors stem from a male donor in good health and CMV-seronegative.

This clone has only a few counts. The CDR3 DNA is TGTGCCAGCAGCCCCCCGGCCACAGGGGGGTACGAGCAGTACTTC. Translation gives CASSPPATGGYEQYF. This chain links TRBV4-2 with TRBJ2-7, with 8 bases identical to TRBD1. CDR3 size: 15 residues. With V trimmed by 4 bases and J by 4 bases, 9 bases remained unmatched. The germline V gene has CDR1 LGHNA and CDR2 YNFKEQ.

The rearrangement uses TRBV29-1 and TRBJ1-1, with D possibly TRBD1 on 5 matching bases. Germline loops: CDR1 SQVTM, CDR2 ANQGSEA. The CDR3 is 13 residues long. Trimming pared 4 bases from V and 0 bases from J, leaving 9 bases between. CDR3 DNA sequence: TGCAGCGTTGGTTGGACATTGAACACTGAAGCTTTCTTT. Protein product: CSVGWTLNTEAFF.